Following are 14 T cell receptor beta chains from one sample sequenced in a study of post-analysis software for immune sequencing data. What these receptors recognize is not known. Unique molecular identifiers were carried by the TCR beta cDNA libraries. TCRdb itself ran the PCR reads through MiXCR, one entry per CDR3 protein. The sample includes 600,000 to 700,000 distinct CDR3 sequences, roughly three fifths seen only once; the top ten take roughly 12%. General observations from the study: Patients used about 5 TRBV segments, including TRBV5-6, TRBV5-1 and TRBV20-1, more often than controls.

Sequencing was performed on blood. The receptors come from a girl aged 2 to 9 with multiple sclerosis.

The rearrangement joins TRBV7-2 to TRBJ1-1; TRBD1 matches 9 bases. CDR3 length equals 14 residues. V trimming: 6 bases; J trimming: 5 bases; junction bases outside the gene matches: 7. CDR1 SGHTA and CDR2 FQGNSA come from the germline V gene. The CDR3 bases are TGTGCCAGCAGTCCGGACAGGGGCGATACTGAAGCTTTCTTT. Translation: CASSPDRGDTEAFF. Full variable domain (outside the CDR3, taken from reference TRBV7-2 and TRBJ1-1): GAGVSQSPSNKVTEKGKDVELRCDPISGHTALYWYRQSLGQGLEFLIYFQGNSAPDKSGLPSDRFSAERTGGSVSTLTIQRTQQEDSAVYLCASSPDRGDTEAFFGQGTRLTVV.

V gene TRBV7-9 combines with J gene TRBJ2-1, with 7 nucleotides matching TRBD1. This CDR3 comprises 15 residues. Germline loops: CDR1 SEHNR, CDR2 FQNEAQ (reference sequence). V lost 4 bases to trimming and J lost 4 bases; unmatched junction nucleotides: 7. The CDR3 loop is CASSSIQGYYNEQFF. Here the CDR3 DNA reads TGTGCCAGCAGCTCGATACAGGGGTATTACAATGAGCAGTTCTTC.

This clonotype was detected a few times. This rearrangement joins TRBV11-2 to TRBJ1-2; TRBD1 is a possible D gene (6 bases). Germline V gene lookup returns CDR1 SGHAT and CDR2 FQNNGV. The CDR3 covers 14 residues. Trimming left V 7 bases short and J 7 bases short, with 19 bases between. CDR3 coding DNA: TGTGCCAGCAACACACTCCGGGGGGCGGTTGGCTACACCTTC. Translation: CASNTLRGAVGYTF.

The chain couples TRBV7-6 to TRBJ1-1; D remains ambiguous. Germline-derived CDR1 and CDR2 are SGHVS and FNYEAQ. The CDR3 is made up of 14 amino acids. V was pared by 1 base and J by 5 bases, with 11 bases between. The CDR3 DNA sequence: TGTGCCAGCAGCTTAGTGGCGTTGGGGACTGAAGCTTTCTTT. Translated, it gives CASSLVALGTEAFF.

The rearrangement links TRBV4-2 to TRBJ2-1; 9 bases align to TRBD1. CDR1 and CDR2 from the germline V gene are LGHNA and YNFKEQ. The CDR3 contains 17 residues. V shed 0 bases and J 4 bases; nucleotides not matched to a gene: 7. CDR3 region: CASSQEIWDRAYNEQFF. The CDR3 DNA reads as TGTGCCAGCAGCCAAGAAATTTGGGACAGGGCTTACAATGAGCAGTTCTTC.

The V call is TRBV29-1, the J call TRBJ2-5; D might be TRBD1 or TRBD2, each matching 6 bases. CDR3 length: 14 residues. Germline V lookup: CDR1 SQVTM, CDR2 ANQGSEA. The V end was cut by 4 bases, the J end by 11 bases, with 23 bases between. The CDR3 protein is CSVGGAFSYNEQYF. In DNA form, the CDR3 reads TGCAGCGTTGGGGGGGCCTTTTCCTACAATGAGCAGTACTTC.

The V and J genes are TRBV29-1 and TRBJ2-3; no definite D call. The CDR3 extends over 13 amino acids. Between the trimmed V and J ends, which lost 4 bases and 5 bases, there was a span of 13 bases. Germline V gene data show CDR1 as SQVTM and CDR2 as ANQGSEA. In DNA, the CDR3 is TGCAGCGTTGTGCAGGTCTCAAAAGATACGCAGTATTTT. Its protein product is CSVVQVSKDTQYF.

The chain employs TRBV6-1 and TRBJ1-2; D is ambiguous. The CDR3 is 14 amino acids. Deletions cut 0 bases from V and 4 bases from J, with 9 bases between. CDR1 MNHNS and CDR2 SASEGT come from the germline V gene. CDR3 nucleotides: TGTGCCAGCAGTGAAGCTTCGGGGAGCTATGGCTACACCTTC. Translation: CASSEASGSYGYTF.

About this clonotype itself: The missing conserved phenylalanine or tryptophan at the end of this CDR3 makes a read error likely. The chain has TRBV11-2 and TRBJ2-1; D possibly corresponds to TRBD1 (6 bases). The V gene lost 1 base and the J gene lost 0 bases, with 7 bases spanning the gap. Germline loops: CDR1 SGHAT, CDR2 FQNNGV. CDR3 size: 15 residues. CDR3 amino acids: CASSLGTVSYNEQFL. The CDR3 bases are TGTGCCAGCAGCTTAGGGACAGTCTCCTACAATGAGCAGTTCTTA.

There are a few counts of this clonotype. CDR3 bases: TGCGCCAGCAGCCAAGCATGGGGGTCCTCTGGGGCCAACGTCCTGACTTTC. This encodes CASSQAWGSSGANVLTF. This chain uses TRBV4-1 with TRBJ2-6; D may correspond to TRBD1 or TRBD2 (5 bases each). The CDR3 is made up of 17 amino acids. V shed 1 base and J shed 0 bases, with 10 bases lying between them. Germline CDR1 is MGHRA and CDR2 is YSYEKL.

V gene TRBV7-3 combines with J gene TRBJ2-1; 13 positions agree with TRBD2. Germline CDR1 and CDR2: SGHTA and FQGTGA. The CDR3 is 16 residues long. After removal of 2 bases from V and 7 bases from J, the junction contained 5 bases not matched to a gene. The CDR3 loop is CASSLVGLAGFNEQFF. CDR3 bases: TGTGCCAGCAGCTTAGTGGGACTAGCGGGATTTAATGAGCAGTTCTTC.

This rearrangement joins TRBV7-3 to TRBJ2-3; 10 bases are a match to TRBD2. The CDR3 is 15 amino acids. The germline gives CDR1 SGHTA, CDR2 FQGTGA. The ends lost 2 bases at V and 4 bases at J; junction bases unmatched: 3. CDR3 coding DNA: TGTGCCAGCAGCTTAGGGACTAGCGCCGCAGATACGCAGTATTTT. Residues: CASSLGTSAADTQYF.

For this clonotype: Because it lacks the conserved phenylalanine or tryptophan at the end, this CDR3 is likely a read error. The CDR3 loop is CASKFTGTSAYEQYI. In DNA, the CDR3 is TGCGCCAGCAAGTTCACCGGGACTAGCGCTTACGAGCAGTACATC. The chain carries TRBV5-1 and TRBJ2-7, with TRBD2 matching 10 bases. Germline V CDR1 and CDR2: SGHRS, YFSETQ. V dropped 6 bases and J dropped 4; count of bases not matched to a gene: 10. The CDR3 contains 15 residues.

The count of this clonotype is one. The chain is built from TRBV29-1 and TRBJ1-2, with D hard to call. The CDR3 covers 15 residues. Trimming removed 0 bases at V and 2 bases at J, with 13 bases between. Germline V lookup: CDR1 SQVTM, CDR2 ANQGSEA. The CDR3: CSVEERAVINYGYTF. The DNA of the CDR3 is TGCAGCGTTGAAGAAAGGGCAGTGATCAACTATGGCTACACCTTC.